These 17 T cell receptor beta chains were all obtained from the same sample, sequenced in a study of blood T cell repertoires in COVID-19. The table came from immunoSEQ multiplex PCR; TCRdb's copy has only in-frame clones and leaves some out. The sample carries roughly 360,000 clones, about four fifths recorded once. The specimen sequenced was peripheral blood. All receptors derive from a human donor with acute or convalescent COVID-19. The donor label of this sample is uncertain.

This chain links TRBV6-5 with TRBJ2-7, with D possibly TRBD2 on 5 matching bases. The CDR3 consists of 15 residues. CDR1 is MNHEY and CDR2 is SVGAGI in the germline V gene. The V end was cut by 2 bases, the J end by 0 bases, with 11 bases between. In DNA form, the CDR3 reads TGTGCCAGCAGTTACGAAGCGGATAGCTCCTACGAGCAGTACTTC. Translated, it gives CASSYEADSSYEQYF.

This clone was found once. In nucleotides, the CDR3 is TGTGCCAGCAGCTTAGAAGGGGGGGCGGATCGCTATGGCTACACCTTC. Encoded protein: CASSLEGGADRYGYTF. The gene calls are TRBV7-9 and TRBJ1-2; perhaps TRBD1 as D (6 bases). CDR3 length equals 16 residues. Trimming left V 1 base short and J 4 bases short, with 16 bases between. Germline CDR1 reads SEHNR; CDR2 reads FQNEAQ (reference sequence). The full variable domain, rest sourced from reference TRBV7-9 and TRBJ1-2, is DTGVSQNPRHKITKRGQNVTFRCDPISEHNRLYWYRQTLGQGPEFLTYFQNEAQLEKSRLLSDRFSAERPKGSFSTLEIQRTEQGDSAMYLCASSLEGGADRYGYTFGSGTRLTVV.

The genes are TRBV5-8 and TRBJ1-1, with no clear D. V dropped 0 bases and J dropped 1 base, with 10 bases sitting between them. Per the germline V gene, CDR1 is SGHTS and CDR2 is YDEGEE. CDR3 length: 15 residues. CDR3: CASSLVWRTNTEAFF. In DNA, the CDR3 is TGTGCCAGCAGCTTGGTTTGGAGAACGAACACTGAAGCTTTCTTT.

The V and J genes are TRBV3-1 (or the pseudogene TRBV3-2) and TRBJ2-1; TRBD2 matches at 12 bases. The J segment lost 4 bases and the V segment lost 8 bases, leaving 9 bases of the junction unmatched. Germline lookup yields CDR1 LGHDT and CDR2 YNNKEL (reference sequence). The CDR3 is 16 amino acids. The DNA of the CDR3 is TGTGCCAGCGGCCGACGGCTAGCGGGAGGGTACAATGAGCAGTTCTTC. Translated: CASGRRLAGGYNEQFF.

The V and J genes are TRBV5-1 and TRBJ2-2; weak D call: TRBD2 (6 bases). V lost 7 bases and J lost 0, with 19 bases in between. CDR3 length equals 17 residues. Germline loops: CDR1 SGHRS, CDR2 YFSETQ. CDR3 DNA: TGCGCCAGCCAAATCTGGACCGGGAGCACGAACACCGGGGAGCTGTTTTTT. It codes for CASQIWTGSTNTGELFF.

V and J are TRBV3-1 (or the pseudogene TRBV3-2) and TRBJ2-1, with TRBD2 identical over 7 bases. The V gene's germline CDR1 is LGHDT and CDR2 YNNKEL (reference sequence). The CDR3 spans 13 residues. The ends lost 7 bases at V and 10 bases at J; junction bases unmatched: 10. CDR3 sequence: CASMLPGGKEQFF. The CDR3 DNA is TGTGCCAGCATGCTCCCCGGGGGGAAAGAGCAGTTCTTC.

This clone was recorded once. The CDR3 is CASSSTAGVAYNEQFF. In DNA, the CDR3 is TGTGCCAGCAGTTCTACAGCGGGAGTTGCCTACAATGAGCAGTTCTTC. The chain recombines TRBV27 with TRBJ2-1, with 8 bases identical to TRBD2. Losses at the gene ends were 4 bases for V and 2 bases for J; bases not matched to a gene: 7. The length of the CDR3 is 16 residues. Germline V gene lookup returns CDR1 MNHEY and CDR2 SMNVEV (reference sequence).

This chain links TRBV30 with TRBJ1-1; perhaps TRBD1 as D (5 bases). This CDR3 comprises 14 residues. Germline CDR1 reads GTSNPN; CDR2 reads SVGIG (reference sequence). Trimming removed 3 bases at V and 0 bases at J, with 11 bases between. The CDR3 protein is CAWRDIQVNTEAFF. CDR3 in DNA: TGTGCCTGGAGGGACATACAGGTGAACACTGAAGCTTTCTTT.

The chain combines TRBV28 with TRBJ1-4; D perhaps matches TRBD1 (6 bases). In germline, CDR1 is MDHEN, CDR2 SYDVKM. CDR3 length: 13 amino acids. Trimming removed 10 bases from V and 7 bases from J, with 16 bases in between. CDR3 residues: CAIAGGALEKLFF. The CDR3 DNA is TGTGCCATCGCCGGGGGGGCGCTTGAAAAACTGTTTTTT.

This clone was seen just once. The chain combines TRBV7-2 with TRBJ2-3; tentatively, D is TRBD2 (7 bases). V was cut by 8 bases and J by 2 bases, with 20 bases left in between. This CDR3 has 16 residues. The germline V gene encodes CDR1 SGHTA and CDR2 FQGNSA. CDR3 sequence (DNA): TGTGCCAGCCACCTGGGGGGGCCAACTACCACAGATACGCAGTATTTT. Its protein is CASHLGGPTTTDTQYF.

The chain has TRBV11-2 and TRBJ1-2; TRBD1 might be the D (5 bases). The CDR3 extends over 17 amino acids. Per germline, CDR1 SGHAT and CDR2 FQNNGV. V was pared by 1 base and J by 0 bases, with 15 bases between. The CDR3 DNA reads as TGTGCCAGCAGCTTAGTGGTAGGGGCTGCAGCTAACTATGGCTACACCTTC. It yields the protein CASSLVVGAAANYGYTF.

This rearrangement joins TRBV19 to TRBJ1-3; D remains unclear. This CDR3 contains 17 residues. The V end lost 1 base, the J end lost 1 base, and 14 bases lay between the germline ends. The germline gives CDR1 LNHDA, CDR2 SQIVND (reference sequence). This CDR3 reads CASSIVGGQISGNTIYF. The CDR3 bases are TGTGCCAGTAGTATAGTAGGAGGCCAAATATCTGGAAACACCATATATTTT.

The rearrangement joins TRBV10-3 to TRBJ1-1; D is perhaps TRBD1 (5 bases). V gave up 4 bases and J gave up 2 bases, with 17 bases separating them. The CDR3 has 16 amino acids. Germline V CDR1 and CDR2: ENHRY, SYGVKD. This CDR3 is CAISGRGTAPNTEAFF. The CDR3 coding sequence is TGTGCCATCAGTGGGAGGGGTACCGCCCCAAACACTGAAGCTTTCTTT.

The chain couples TRBV18 to TRBJ2-2, with 8 bases lining up with TRBD1. Unmatched junction bases numbered 2, after V lost 1 base and J lost 4 bases. The CDR3 is 15 amino acids. Germline values: CDR1 KGHSH, CDR2 LQKENI. The CDR3 spells CASSPLQGVTGELFF. The CDR3 bases are TGTGCCAGCTCACCACTACAGGGGGTCACCGGGGAGCTGTTTTTT.

The V call is TRBV28, the J call TRBJ1-3, with TRBD1 matching 8 bases. This CDR3 has 20 amino acids. V trimming: 4 bases; J trimming: 3 bases; junction bases outside the gene matches: 20. The germline gives CDR1 MDHEN, CDR2 SYDVKM. The DNA of the CDR3 is TGTGCCAGCAGTTCTGGGAAAACCTACGACCAGGGGGCTGGTGGAAACACCATATATTTT. Residues: CASSSGKTYDQGAGGNTIYF.

The chain employs TRBV3-1 (or the pseudogene TRBV3-2) and TRBJ2-6, with D perhaps matching TRBD2 (6 bases). Trimming took 2 bases from V and 0 from J, leaving 11 bases between them. This CDR3 is built from 17 residues. Germline values: CDR1 LGHDT, CDR2 YNNKEL (reference sequence). Here the CDR3 DNA reads TGTGCCAGCAGCCAATTCGGGGGTGTCTCTGGGGCCAACGTCCTGACTTTC. Translating it yields CASSQFGGVSGANVLTF.

The chain combines TRBV19 with TRBJ1-5; D not certain. V shed 6 bases and J shed 0 bases, with 12 bases lying between them. The germline CDR1 and CDR2 sequences are LNHDA and SQIVND (reference sequence). This CDR3 region has 15 residues. The CDR3, as DNA: TGTGCCAGTAGACTAACTTTATATAGCAATCAGCCCCAGCATTTT. This translates into CASRLTLYSNQPQHF.